The 23 T cell receptor beta chains given below trace back to one sample, sequenced in a study of T cell repertoires in cytomegalovirus infection. The antigens these receptors bind are not known. MiXCR was run by TCRdb on the reads, yielding one entry per CDR3 protein. Of approximately 34,000 distinct CDR3 sequences listed, over 50% were seen once; the top ten hold about 93%. This specimen was CD8+ T cells from cultured PBMCs, taken from culture after CMV antigen stimulation. Every receptor here comes from a human donor in good health (CMV status not recorded). Some clones in this sample may be carry-over from other donors' samples.

This clonotype occurred a few times. This sequence joins TRBV7-2 and TRBJ2-7; perhaps TRBD2 as D (5 bases). CDR1 is SGHTA, CDR2 FQGNSA, per germline. The germline V and J ends were trimmed by 2 bases and 5 bases, with 13 bases remaining between them. The CDR3 contains 14 residues. CDR3 amino acids: CASSLMGVGNEQYF. The CDR3 DNA reads as TGTGCCAGCAGCTTAATGGGAGTGGGAAACGAGCAGTACTTC.

The chain carries TRBV6-5 and TRBJ2-1; D call uncertain. The CDR3 is 15 amino acids. Germline CDR1 MNHEY, CDR2 SVGAGI. Trimming took off 2 bases at V and 7 bases at J, with 15 bases between the two ends. CDR3 sequence reads: CASSYTRQPRNEQFF. DNA of the CDR3: TGTGCCAGCAGTTACACAAGGCAGCCACGGAATGAGCAGTTCTTC.

This clonotype was recorded a few times. J is TRBJ2-3 and V is TRBV7-6, with TRBD2 matching 11 bases. Germline V CDR1 and CDR2: SGHVS, FNYEAQ. The CDR3 has 15 amino acids. The junction had 3 bases not matched to a gene; V was cut back by 6 bases and J by 1 base. The CDR3 DNA sequence: TGTGCCAGCAGACCACTAGCGGGGGGCACAGATACGCAGTATTTT. It yields the protein CASRPLAGGTDTQYF.

V gene TRBV7-8 combines with J gene TRBJ1-1, with TRBD1 as a possible D gene (6 bases). Between the trimmed V and J ends, which lost 5 bases and 3 bases, there was a span of 22 bases. In germline, CDR1 is SGHVS, CDR2 FQNEAQ. This CDR3 contains 17 residues. CDR3 residues: CASSLPGGRTLYTEAFF. For the CDR3, the DNA is TGTGCCAGCAGCCTACCGGGGGGGCGGACCCTGTACACTGAAGCTTTCTTT.

The J gene is TRBJ2-7, the V gene TRBV4-1; a weak D match, TRBD2 (5 bases). This CDR3 is 15 amino acids long. Trimming pared 4 bases from V and 1 base from J, leaving 14 bases between. Germline CDR1 reads MGHRA; CDR2 reads YSYEKL. The CDR3 loop reads CASSPAEGRSYEQYF. DNA for the CDR3: TGCGCCAGCAGCCCCGCAGAAGGGAGATCCTACGAGCAGTACTTC.

This clonotype showed up just a few times. The chain has TRBV7-2 and TRBJ1-6; D unresolved. The CDR3 is 15 amino acids. The germline V and J ends were trimmed by 1 base and 14 bases, with 18 bases remaining between them. CDR1 is SGHTA and CDR2 is FQGNSA in the germline V gene. DNA of the CDR3: TGTGCCAGCAGCTTAGAGGCCAGTCTTATCTTCACCCTCCACTTT. Amino acids: CASSLEASLIFTLHF. The full variable domain, completed using reference TRBV7-2 and TRBJ1-6, is GAGVSQSPSNKVTEKGKDVELRCDPISGHTALYWYRQSLGQGLEFLIYFQGNSAPDKSGLPSDRFSAERTGGSVSTLTIQRTQQEDSAVYLCASSLEASLIFTLHFGNGTRLTVT.

A few counts support this clonotype. CDR3 in amino acids: CASSLGVSWGNEQFF. In DNA, the CDR3 is TGTGCCAGCAGCTTAGGGGTCTCCTGGGGCAATGAGCAGTTCTTC. V gene TRBV7-2 combines with J gene TRBJ2-1; D uncertain. The CDR3 loop spans 15 amino acids. In germline, CDR1 is SGHTA, CDR2 FQGNSA. The germline V and J ends were trimmed by 1 base and 6 bases, with 13 bases remaining between them.

The V and J genes are TRBV20-1 and TRBJ2-7; 7 bases are shared with TRBD2. Germline V gives CDR1 DFQATT, CDR2 SNEGSKA (reference sequence). The CDR3 extends over 16 amino acids. J was trimmed by 3 bases and V by 3 bases; bases with no gene match: 14. The chain's CDR3 is CSARASGGKAVYEQYF. The CDR3 DNA reads TGCAGTGCTAGGGCCTCGGGAGGAAAAGCCGTCTACGAGCAGTACTTC.

V gene TRBV4-1 combines with J gene TRBJ1-1, with 8 nucleotides matching TRBD1. Losses at the gene ends were 4 bases for V and 3 bases for J; bases not matched to a gene: 4. The CDR3 totals 14 residues. Germline values: CDR1 MGHRA, CDR2 YSYEKL. The CDR3 region is CASSRGQGHTEAFF. The CDR3 DNA is TGCGCCAGCAGCCGCGGACAGGGACACACTGAAGCTTTCTTT.

The V call is TRBV7-9, the J call TRBJ1-1; the D gene is possibly TRBD1 (6 bases). CDR3 size: 17 residues. Trimming cost V 4 bases and J 1 base, with 19 bases left between them. The germline V gene has CDR1 SEHNR and CDR2 FQNEAQ (reference sequence). CDR3 sequence: CASSSHRNTGWNTEAFF. DNA for the CDR3: TGTGCCAGCAGCTCTCACCGTAACACAGGGTGGAACACTGAAGCTTTCTTT.

The chain employs TRBV13 and TRBJ2-7; D is possibly TRBD1 (6 bases). This CDR3 comprises 14 residues. The V gene lost 5 bases and the J gene lost 2 bases, with 13 bases spanning the gap. CDR1 and CDR2 from the germline V gene are PRHDT and FYEKMQ (reference sequence). CDR3 residues: CASSQRDTTYEQYF. As DNA, the CDR3 is TGTGCCAGCAGCCAACGGGACACGACCTACGAGCAGTACTTC.

This clonotype was observed once. The V call is TRBV7-9, the J call TRBJ2-1; 12 nucleotides agree with TRBD1. Trimming cost V 4 bases and J 4 bases; bases outside gene matches: 5. Germline V gives CDR1 SEHNR, CDR2 FQNEAQ (reference sequence). The CDR3 sequence is 16 residues long. The CDR3 loop is CASSSPGQGAYNEQFF. Written as DNA, the CDR3 is TGTGCCAGCAGCTCTCCGGGACAGGGGGCTTACAATGAGCAGTTCTTC. The full variable domain, in which reference TRBV7-9 and TRBJ2-1 provide the parts outside the CDR3, is DTGVSQNPRHKITKRGQNVTFRCDPISEHNRLYWYRQTLGQGPEFLTYFQNEAQLEKSRLLSDRFSAERPKGSFSTLEIQRTEQGDSAMYLCASSSPGQGAYNEQFFGPGTRLTVL.

V and J are TRBV28 and TRBJ1-5; weak D call: TRBD1 (5 bases). Per germline, CDR1 MDHEN and CDR2 SYDVKM. The CDR3 is 15 residues long. The V end was cut by 3 bases, the J end by 0 bases, with 9 bases between. For the CDR3, the DNA is TGTGCCAGCAGTTTTTGGGGGGATAGCAATCAGCCCCAGCATTTT. It is translated as CASSFWGDSNQPQHF.

CDR3 sequence reads: CASSVGDRFNQPQHF. The CDR3 DNA reads as TGTGCCAGCAGCGTAGGGGACAGGTTCAATCAGCCCCAGCATTTT. The chain joins TRBV9 to TRBJ1-5, with 8 nucleotides matching TRBD1. In germline, CDR1 is SGDLS, CDR2 YYNGEE. Unmatched junction bases numbered 2, after V lost 0 bases and J lost 3 bases. The CDR3 covers 15 residues.

The rearrangement links TRBV3-1 to TRBJ2-2; D remains ambiguous. Germline-derived CDR1 and CDR2 are LGHDT and YNNKEL (reference sequence). Trimming took 4 bases from V and 9 from J, leaving 12 bases between them. There are 13 residues in the CDR3. The CDR3 DNA follows: TGTGCCAGCAGCCCTTTGGTGACCCGGGAGCTGTTTTTT. This translates into CASSPLVTRELFF.

In this sample, this clonotype turned up a few times. The gene calls are TRBV27 and TRBJ1-5; tentatively, D is TRBD1 (5 bases). The CDR3 runs 13 residues. V gave up 6 bases and J gave up 6 bases, with 12 bases separating them. Per the germline V gene, CDR1 is MNHEY and CDR2 is SMNVEV (reference sequence). The CDR3 DNA reads TGTGCCAGCAGACCTAATGGGGGTCAGCCCCAGCATTTT. This gives the protein CASRPNGGQPQHF.

V is TRBV27 and J is TRBJ1-4; D not resolved. The germline V and J ends were trimmed by 5 bases and 6 bases, with 19 bases remaining between them. There are 16 residues in the CDR3. Germline-derived CDR1 and CDR2 are MNHEY and SMNVEV (reference sequence). This CDR3 is CASSPSRGDRDEKLFF. CDR3 in DNA: TGTGCCAGCAGTCCCAGTCGGGGAGACCGGGATGAAAAACTGTTTTTT.

This clonotype was detected ten times or more. The gene calls are TRBV5-4 and TRBJ2-3; D may be TRBD2 (5 bases). The V end lost 2 bases, the J end lost 0 bases, and 10 bases lay between the germline ends. Germline values: CDR1 SGHNT, CDR2 YYREEE (reference sequence). The CDR3 extends over 15 amino acids. CDR3 amino acids: CASSFLGVSTDTQYF. The DNA of the CDR3 is TGTGCCAGCAGCTTTCTCGGGGTTAGCACAGATACGCAGTATTTT.

The rearrangement joins TRBV15 to TRBJ2-2, with D maybe TRBD2 (5 bases). Germline V CDR1 and CDR2: LNHNV, YYDKDF (reference sequence). The CDR3 runs to 13 residues. V lost 3 bases and J 3 bases, leaving 5 bases between the germline ends. CDR3 nucleotides: TGTGCCACCAGCAGGGGAGACACCGGGGAGCTGTTTTTT. Translated: CATSRGDTGELFF.

The J gene is TRBJ2-1, the V gene TRBV20-1, with D maybe TRBD2 (5 bases). Trimming stripped 3 bases from V and 4 bases from J, with 13 bases between. The CDR3 is made up of 14 amino acids. The germline V gene encodes CDR1 DFQATT and CDR2 SNEGSKA (reference sequence). The CDR3 DNA follows: TGCAGTGCTAGCCTCTCACTAGGATACAATGAGCAGTTCTTC. This encodes CSASLSLGYNEQFF.

This clonotype was seen only once. CDR3 sequence (DNA): TGCAGCCCTATCCTTGGGACTCACAATGAGCAGTTCTTC. It codes for CSPILGTHNEQFF. The rearrangement links TRBV29-1 to TRBJ2-1, with D possibly matching TRBD2 (6 bases). The CDR3 consists of 13 residues. Germline loops: CDR1 SQVTM, CDR2 ANQGSEA. The V end lost 8 bases, the J end lost 5 bases, and 16 bases lay between the germline ends.

This clonotype was found a few times. V gene TRBV27 combines with J gene TRBJ2-6, with D perhaps being TRBD1 or TRBD2 (5 bases each). The CDR3 extends over 16 amino acids. CDR1 is MNHEY and CDR2 is SMNVEV in the germline V gene (reference sequence). The ends were cut back, 5 bases at V and 3 bases at J, with 14 bases in the middle. The CDR3 spells CASSPSLGDGANVLTF. The CDR3 DNA reads as TGTGCCAGCAGTCCGTCCCTGGGGGATGGGGCCAACGTCCTGACTTTC.

This clonotype has a handful of counts. This rearrangement joins TRBV7-6 to TRBJ2-7, with 8 nucleotides matching TRBD1. Germline values: CDR1 SGHVS, CDR2 FNYEAQ. Trimming cost V 4 bases and J 2 bases; bases outside gene matches: 4. The CDR3 sequence is 14 residues long. CDR3 sequence (DNA): TGTGCCAGCAGCTCTCGGACAGGGACCTACGAGCAGTACTTC. It yields the protein CASSSRTGTYEQYF.